This T cell receptor (beta chain) derives from a study of cytomegalovirus exposure and HLA in healthy donors. Regarding the study as a whole: Owing to their indistinguishability, certain V segments, notably TRBV6-2 and TRBV6-3, were excluded. Rare sequences made up most TCRs, while some public TCRs were found in many donors. In a later analysis, several top co-occurrence clusters appeared linked to parvovirus B19, influenza, CMV and Epstein-Barr virus.

In regard to this clone: No antigen is known for it.

PCR amplification relied on 60 Vbeta primers (plus 13 Jbeta primers). The protocol was immunoSEQ multiplex PCR, while the TCRdb copy is restricted to in-frame clones and leaves out a portion. The sample contains about 180,000 clones, approximately 80% of which appear only once. The CDR3 has 13 residues. The germline gives CDR1 MNHNY, CDR2 SVGAGI (reference sequence). Trimming took off 11 bases at V and 3 bases at J, with 15 bases between the two ends. J is TRBJ2-3 and V is TRBV6-6, with TRBD2 as a possible D gene (6 bases). Sequenced input: PBMCs. This sequence was found in a woman aged 50 to 65 in good health and CMV-seronegative. The CDR3 here is CAGRRGRTDTQYF. DNA of the CDR3: TGTGCCGGGAGGCGTGGACGGACAGATACGCAGTATTTT.